The following is a TCR beta chain sequence with its context. Germline trimming cut 8 bases from V and 1 base from J; bases unmatched to any gene: 8. CDR3 length: 15 amino acids. Germline loops: CDR1 MRHNA, CDR2 SNTAGT. This sample stems from a study of blood T cell repertoires in COVID-19. Authors' processing steps: Using reference gene primer amplification, nucleated cell counts were estimated. Produced via immunoSEQ multiplex PCR; TCRdb's table is partial and in-frame only. The V and J calls and clone size were taken over from that table, and D and trimming were inferred from the DNA. The data hold about 55,000 clones, with 80% to 90% observed a single time.

This clonotype was sampled from a man older than 75 with acute or convalescent COVID-19. This chain links TRBV6-4 with TRBJ2-1, with TRBD1 matching over 7 bases. Sequencing was carried out using peripheral blood. The CDR3 is CASRREQGSYNEQFF. The CDR3 bases are TGTGCCAGCCGAAGGGAACAGGGGTCCTACAATGAGCAGTTCTTC.